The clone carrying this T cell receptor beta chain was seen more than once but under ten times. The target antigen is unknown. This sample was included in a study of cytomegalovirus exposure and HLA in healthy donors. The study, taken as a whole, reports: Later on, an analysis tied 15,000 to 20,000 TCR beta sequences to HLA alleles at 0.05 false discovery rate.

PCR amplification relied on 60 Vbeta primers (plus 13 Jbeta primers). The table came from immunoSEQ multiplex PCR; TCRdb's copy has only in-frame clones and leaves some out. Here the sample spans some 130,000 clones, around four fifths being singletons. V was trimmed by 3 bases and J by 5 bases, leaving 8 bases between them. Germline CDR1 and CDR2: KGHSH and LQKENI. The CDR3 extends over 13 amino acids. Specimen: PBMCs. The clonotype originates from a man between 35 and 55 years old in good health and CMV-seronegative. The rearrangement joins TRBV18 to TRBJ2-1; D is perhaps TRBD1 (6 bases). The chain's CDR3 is CASSPYRDNEQFF. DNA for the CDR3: TGTGCCAGCTCACCCTACAGGGACAATGAGCAGTTCTTC.